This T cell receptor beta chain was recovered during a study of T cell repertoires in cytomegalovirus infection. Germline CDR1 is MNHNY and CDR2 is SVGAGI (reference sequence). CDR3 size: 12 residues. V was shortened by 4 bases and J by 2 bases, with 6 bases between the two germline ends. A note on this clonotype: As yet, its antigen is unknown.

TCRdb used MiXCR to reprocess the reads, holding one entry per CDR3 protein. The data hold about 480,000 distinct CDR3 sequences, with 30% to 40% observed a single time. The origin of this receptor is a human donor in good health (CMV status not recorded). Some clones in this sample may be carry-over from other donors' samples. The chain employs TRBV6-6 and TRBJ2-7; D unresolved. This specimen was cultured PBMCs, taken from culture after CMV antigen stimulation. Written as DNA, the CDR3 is TGTGCCAGCAGTTCAACCCCCTACGAGCAGTACTTC. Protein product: CASSSTPYEQYF.